The 8 T cell receptor beta chains listed next were all sequenced from one sample in a study of blood T cell repertoires in COVID-19. The method was immunoSEQ multiplex PCR; TCRdb's version includes in-frame clones alone and lacks a portion of them. The sample lists under 80,000 clones; roughly 91% were seen once. Sequenced sample: peripheral blood. These receptors originate from a man between 65 and 79 years old with active or convalescent COVID-19.

This clone was seen more than once but under ten times. V usage is TRBV2 and J usage is TRBJ2-7; 7 nucleotides line up with TRBD2. There are 14 residues in the CDR3. Trimming cost V 6 bases and J 7 bases; bases outside gene matches: 12. Germline V gene lookup returns CDR1 SNHLY and CDR2 FYNNEI. CDR3 amino acids: CASRNVAREGEQYF. CDR3 DNA: TGTGCCAGCAGGAACGTGGCCAGGGAGGGTGAGCAGTACTTC.

V usage is TRBV30 and J usage is TRBJ2-7; 8 bases align to TRBD2. The CDR3 totals 14 residues. The V gene's germline CDR1 is GTSNPN and CDR2 SVGIG (reference sequence). Trimming at V came to 3 bases and at J to 7 bases, leaving 11 bases not matched to a gene. The CDR3 sequence is CAWRPLAGTWEQYF. As DNA, the CDR3 is TGTGCCTGGAGACCCTTAGCGGGAACGTGGGAGCAGTACTTC.

The rearrangement joins TRBV6-5 to TRBJ2-2; TRBD2 matches 12 bases. The germline V gene encodes CDR1 MNHEY and CDR2 SVGAGI. This CDR3 region has 14 residues. The J segment lost 8 bases and the V segment lost 9 bases, leaving 7 bases of the junction unmatched. The DNA of the CDR3 is TGTGCCAGTCGGACTAGCGGGATAGCGGGGGAGCTGTTTTTT. Encoded protein: CASRTSGIAGELFF.

The chain joins TRBV5-4 to TRBJ2-1; D is ambiguous. The CDR3 totals 12 residues. CDR1 and CDR2 (germline): SGHNT, YYREEE (reference sequence). V lost 4 bases and J lost 10, with 12 bases in between. The DNA of the CDR3 is TGTGCCAGCAGCCGAGATACCCCCGAGCAGTTCTTC. It yields the protein CASSRDTPEQFF. Filled out from reference TRBV5-4 and TRBJ2-1, the complete variable domain reads ETGVTQSPTHLIKTRGQQVTLRCSSQSGHNTVSWYQQALGQGPQFIFQYYREEENGRGNFPPRFSGLQFPNYSSELNVNALELDDSALYLCASSRDTPEQFFGPGTRLTVL.

This chain uses TRBV7-9 with TRBJ1-2, with a possible D match to TRBD1 (5 bases). V gave up 5 bases and J gave up 5 bases, with 18 bases separating them. The germline gives CDR1 SEHNR, CDR2 FQNEAQ (reference sequence). This CDR3 region has 15 residues. CDR3 region: CASSHRAQGSYGYTF. The CDR3 region has the DNA TGTGCCAGCAGCCATAGGGCCCAGGGCTCGTATGGCTACACCTTC.

The chain combines TRBV9 with TRBJ1-3; D gene unclear. CDR1 is SGDLS, CDR2 YYNGEE, per germline. Trimming cost V 4 bases and J 0 bases, with 11 bases left between them. This CDR3 comprises 15 residues. CDR3 loop: CASSTNLLSGNTIYF. The CDR3 DNA reads TGTGCCAGCAGCACCAATTTACTCTCTGGAAACACCATATATTTT. Full variable domain (remainder filled in from reference TRBV9 and TRBJ1-3): DSGVTQTPKHLITATGQRVTLRCSPRSGDLSVYWYQQSLDQGLQFLIQYYNGEERAKGNILERFSAQQFPDLHSELNLSSLELGDSALYFCASSTNLLSGNTIYFGEGSWLTVV.

The CDR3 region is CASSVVGTSVGEQFF. CDR3 DNA sequence: TGTGCCAGCAGCGTAGTGGGGACTAGCGTTGGTGAGCAGTTCTTC. The chain carries TRBV9 and TRBJ2-1; TRBD2 agrees at 10 bases. The CDR3 sequence is 15 residues long. The V gene end was trimmed by 0 bases and the J gene end by 9 bases; junction bases not matched to a gene: 6. Germline CDR1 SGDLS, CDR2 YYNGEE.

The chain carries TRBV3-1 (or the pseudogene TRBV3-2) and TRBJ2-7, with 7 bases aligning to TRBD1. Trimming took 2 bases from V and 1 from J; bases not matched to a gene: 5. Germline loops: CDR1 LGHDT, CDR2 YNNKEL (reference sequence). CDR3 size: 15 residues. The CDR3 DNA sequence: TGTGCCAGCAGCCAATTAGGGGGCGGTTCCTACGAGCAGTACTTC. Translation gives CASSQLGGGSYEQYF.